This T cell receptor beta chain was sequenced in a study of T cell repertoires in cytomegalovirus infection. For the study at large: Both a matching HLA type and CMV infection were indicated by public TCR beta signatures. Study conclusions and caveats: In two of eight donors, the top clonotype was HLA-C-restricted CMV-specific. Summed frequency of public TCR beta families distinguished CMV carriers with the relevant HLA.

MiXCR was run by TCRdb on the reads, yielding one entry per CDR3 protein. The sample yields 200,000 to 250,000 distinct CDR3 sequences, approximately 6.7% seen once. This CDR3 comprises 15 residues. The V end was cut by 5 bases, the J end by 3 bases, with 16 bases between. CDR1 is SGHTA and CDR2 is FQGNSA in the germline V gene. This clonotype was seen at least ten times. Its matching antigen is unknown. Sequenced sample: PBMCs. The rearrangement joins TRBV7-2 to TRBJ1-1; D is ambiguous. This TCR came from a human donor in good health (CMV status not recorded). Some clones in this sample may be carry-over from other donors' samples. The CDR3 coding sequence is TGTGCCAGCAGCCGCGATGGACCCGAGGACACTGAAGCTTTCTTT. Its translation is CASSRDGPEDTEAFF.